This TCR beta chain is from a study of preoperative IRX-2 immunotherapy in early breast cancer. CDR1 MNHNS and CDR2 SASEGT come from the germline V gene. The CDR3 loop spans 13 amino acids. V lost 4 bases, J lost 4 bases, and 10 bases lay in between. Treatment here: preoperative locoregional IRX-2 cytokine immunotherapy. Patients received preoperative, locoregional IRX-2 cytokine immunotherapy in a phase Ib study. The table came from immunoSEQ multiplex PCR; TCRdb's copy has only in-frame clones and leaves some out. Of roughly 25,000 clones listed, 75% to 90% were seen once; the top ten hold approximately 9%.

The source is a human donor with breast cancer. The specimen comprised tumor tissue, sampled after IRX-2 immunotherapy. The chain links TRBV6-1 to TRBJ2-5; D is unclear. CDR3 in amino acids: CASSAVGGETQYF. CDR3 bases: TGTGCCAGCAGTGCTGTAGGTGGAGAGACCCAGTACTTC.